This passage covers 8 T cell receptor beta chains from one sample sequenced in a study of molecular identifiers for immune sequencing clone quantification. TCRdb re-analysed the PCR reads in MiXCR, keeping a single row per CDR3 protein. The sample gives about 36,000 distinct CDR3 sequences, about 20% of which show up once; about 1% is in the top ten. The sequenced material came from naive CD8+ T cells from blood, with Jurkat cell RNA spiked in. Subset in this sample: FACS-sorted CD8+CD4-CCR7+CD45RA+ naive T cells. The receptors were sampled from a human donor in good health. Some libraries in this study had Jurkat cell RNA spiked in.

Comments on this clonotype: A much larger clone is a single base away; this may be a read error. The CDR3 region has the DNA TGTGCCGGCTCTCCTACCGGGTCCACAGATACGCAGTATTTT. It codes for CAGSPTGSTDTQYF. The V call is TRBV18, the J call TRBJ2-3, with D unclear. In germline, CDR1 is KGHSH, CDR2 LQKENI. The CDR3 consists of 14 residues.

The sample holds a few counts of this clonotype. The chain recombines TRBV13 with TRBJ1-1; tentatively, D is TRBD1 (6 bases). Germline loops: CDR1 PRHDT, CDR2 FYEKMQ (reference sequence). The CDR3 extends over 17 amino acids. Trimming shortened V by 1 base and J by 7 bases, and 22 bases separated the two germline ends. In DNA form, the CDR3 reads TGTGCCAGCAGCTTAGAACAGGGTTCTCTGGTCGCGGGTGAAGCTTTCTTT. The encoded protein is CASSLEQGSLVAGEAFF.

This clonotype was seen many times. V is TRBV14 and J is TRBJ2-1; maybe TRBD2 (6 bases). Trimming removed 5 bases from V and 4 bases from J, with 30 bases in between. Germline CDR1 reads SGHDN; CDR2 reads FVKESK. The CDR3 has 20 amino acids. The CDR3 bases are TGTGCCAGCAGCAACACGAGGGGCCAGGTCTTCAGAGGGAGGTACAATGAGCAGTTCTTC. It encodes CASSNTRGQVFRGRYNEQFF.

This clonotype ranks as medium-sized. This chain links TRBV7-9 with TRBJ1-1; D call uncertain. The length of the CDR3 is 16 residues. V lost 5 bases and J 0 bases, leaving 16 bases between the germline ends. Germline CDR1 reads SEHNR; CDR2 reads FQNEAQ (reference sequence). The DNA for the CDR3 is TGTGCCAGCAGCGTCGCAACCAACGCAGTGAACACTGAAGCTTTCTTT. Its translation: CASSVATNAVNTEAFF.

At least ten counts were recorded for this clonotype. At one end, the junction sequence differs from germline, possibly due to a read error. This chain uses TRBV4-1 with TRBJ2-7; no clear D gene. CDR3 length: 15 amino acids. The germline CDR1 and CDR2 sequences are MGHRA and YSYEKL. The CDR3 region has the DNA TGCGCCAGCAGCCAAGAAGGTGGCCGGACCTACGAGCGGTACTTC. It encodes CASSQEGGRTYERYF.

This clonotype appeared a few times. CDR3 nucleotides: TGTGCCAGCAGCCAAGAACGGAATAGCGGGAGAAAGAACACCGGGGAGCTGTTTTTT. It codes for CASSQERNSGRKNTGELFF. V gene TRBV14 combines with J gene TRBJ2-2; 9 nucleotides line up with TRBD2. This CDR3 has 19 residues. CDR1 SGHDN and CDR2 FVKESK come from the germline V gene. Trimming at V came to 0 bases and at J to 1 base, leaving 9 bases not matched to a gene.

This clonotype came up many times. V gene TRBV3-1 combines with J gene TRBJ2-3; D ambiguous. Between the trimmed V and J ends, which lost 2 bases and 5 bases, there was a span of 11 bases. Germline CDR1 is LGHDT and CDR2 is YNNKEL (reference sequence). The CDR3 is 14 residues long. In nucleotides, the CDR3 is TGTGCCAGCAGCCAATCCACTACCGTAGATACGCAGTATTTT. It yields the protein CASSQSTTVDTQYF.

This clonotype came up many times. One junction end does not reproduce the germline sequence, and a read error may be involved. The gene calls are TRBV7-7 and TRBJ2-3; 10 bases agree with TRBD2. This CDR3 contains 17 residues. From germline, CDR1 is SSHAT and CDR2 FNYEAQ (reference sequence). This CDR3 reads CASSPGPSGSGTDTQYF. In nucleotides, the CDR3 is TGTGCTAGCAGCCCGGGCCCTAGCGGGAGTGGCACAGATACGCAGTATTTT.